The rows below give T cell receptor beta chains drawn from one sample of a study of regulatory T cells in long-lasting Graves disease. A single record per CDR3 protein comes from TCRdb applying MiXCR to the multiplex PCR reads. The table includes about 470,000 distinct CDR3 sequences, about 22% detected once. Here the sequenced sample was peripheral blood mononuclear cells (PBMCs), taken when the disease was refractory, from a patient treated with antithyroid drugs. The receptors derive from a female donor with Graves disease. The CDR3 runs from the conserved cysteine through the conserved F or W. The D gene is left open where the match is weak. Size values are once, few and many counts, or a class for expanded clones, and some rows have none.

TRBV6-1	-	TRBJ1-1	-	TGTGCCAGCACCGACCCCCTGGGGTTCGTTTACGGCACTGAAGCTTTCTTT	CASTDPLGFVYGTEAFF
TRBV4-3	few	TRBJ1-2	-	TGCGCCAGCAGCCTGACTCAGTGGGCGCCTCCGGATGGCTACACCTTC	CASSLTQWAPPDGYTF
TRBV7-9	few	TRBJ2-7	-	TGTGCCAGCAGCACAGACAGCGCTCCGGGCTGGAACGAGCAGTACTTC	CASSTDSAPGWNEQYF
TRBV24-1	once	TRBJ1-4	-	TGTGCCACCAGTGATACTACAGGGAGAACTAATGAAAAACTGTTTTTT	CATSDTTGRTNEKLFF
TRBV3-1	-	TRBJ2-7	-	TGTGCCAGCAGCTCCGGGACCGTCCTCACAGCCTACGAGCAGTACTTC	CASSSGTVLTAYEQYF
TRBV10-3	few	TRBJ1-4	TRBD1	TGTGCCATCAGTGAGTCTGGACAGGGAAAAAAACTGTTTTTT	CAISESGQGKKLFF
TRBV12-3/TRBV12-4	many	TRBJ2-7	-	TGTGCCAGCAGCCCGGTAGCCTACGAGCAGTACTTC	CASSPVAYEQYF
TRBV12-3/TRBV12-4	many	TRBJ2-2	-	TGTGCCAGCACGGTCAGGACTGGGTACACCGGGGAGCTGTTTTTT	CASTVRTGYTGELFF
TRBV27	-	TRBJ2-1	-	TGTGCCAGCAGCTTAGGGGCCCGGTGGGTACGGAGGTACAATGAGCAGTTCTTC	CASSLGARWVRRYNEQFF
TRBV7-3	-	TRBJ2-3	-	TGTGCCAGCAGCTTAATGGGTTGGGGCAACAAGGGAGCAGATACGCAGTATTTT	CASSLMGWGNKGADTQYF
TRBV7-3	-	TRBJ2-3	-	TGTGCCAGCAGCTTAACTGGACAGACAGATACGCAGTATTTT	CASSLTGQTDTQYF
TRBV12-3/TRBV12-4	many	TRBJ1-1	-	TGTGCCAGCATCCCCTCGAGGGATAACACTGAAGCTTTCTTT	CASIPSRDNTEAFF
TRBV9	-	TRBJ2-7	TRBD2	TGTGCCAGCAGCTCGGGACTAGCGGGGGTCCTAAACAACGAGCAGTACTTC	CASSSGLAGVLNNEQYF
TRBV6-1	many	TRBJ2-5	-	TGTGCCACCGCCACCGGGCCCACAGGGAGGTTAGGAGAGACCCAGTACTTC	CATATGPTGRLGETQYF
TRBV20-1	few	TRBJ2-5	-	TGCAGTGCTAGGGGGGTGTATCAAGAGACCCAGTACTTC	CSARGVYQETQYF
TRBV28	few	TRBJ1-5	TRBD1	TGTGCCAGCAGTTTGGGGACAGGGGGCGTCGTTCGCAATCAGCCCCAGCATTTT	CASSLGTGGVVRNQPQHF
TRBV12-3/TRBV12-4	many	TRBJ1-1	-	TGTGCCAGCAGTACAGGTCACTCGAACACTGAAGCTTTCTTT	CASSTGHSNTEAFF
TRBV12-5	few	TRBJ2-1	TRBD2	TGTGCTAGTGGTTTGACCCGGGAGGAAGGCTCCTACAATGAGCAGTTCTTC	CASGLTREEGSYNEQFF